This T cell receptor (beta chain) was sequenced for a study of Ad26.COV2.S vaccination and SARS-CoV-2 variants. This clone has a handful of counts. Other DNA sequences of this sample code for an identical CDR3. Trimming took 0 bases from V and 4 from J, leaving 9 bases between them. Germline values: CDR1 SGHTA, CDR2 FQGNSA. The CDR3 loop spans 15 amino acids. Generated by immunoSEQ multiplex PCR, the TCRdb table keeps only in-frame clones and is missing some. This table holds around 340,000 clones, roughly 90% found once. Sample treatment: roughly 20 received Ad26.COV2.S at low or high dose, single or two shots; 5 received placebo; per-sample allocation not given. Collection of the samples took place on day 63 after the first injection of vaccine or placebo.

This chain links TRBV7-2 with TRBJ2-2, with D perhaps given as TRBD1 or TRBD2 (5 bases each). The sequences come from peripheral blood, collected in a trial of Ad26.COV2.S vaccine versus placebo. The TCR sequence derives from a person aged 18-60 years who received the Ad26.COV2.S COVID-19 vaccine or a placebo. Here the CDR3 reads CASSLAGVLTGELFF. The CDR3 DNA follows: TGTGCCAGCAGCTTAGCGGGGGTCCTCACCGGGGAGCTGTTTTTT.